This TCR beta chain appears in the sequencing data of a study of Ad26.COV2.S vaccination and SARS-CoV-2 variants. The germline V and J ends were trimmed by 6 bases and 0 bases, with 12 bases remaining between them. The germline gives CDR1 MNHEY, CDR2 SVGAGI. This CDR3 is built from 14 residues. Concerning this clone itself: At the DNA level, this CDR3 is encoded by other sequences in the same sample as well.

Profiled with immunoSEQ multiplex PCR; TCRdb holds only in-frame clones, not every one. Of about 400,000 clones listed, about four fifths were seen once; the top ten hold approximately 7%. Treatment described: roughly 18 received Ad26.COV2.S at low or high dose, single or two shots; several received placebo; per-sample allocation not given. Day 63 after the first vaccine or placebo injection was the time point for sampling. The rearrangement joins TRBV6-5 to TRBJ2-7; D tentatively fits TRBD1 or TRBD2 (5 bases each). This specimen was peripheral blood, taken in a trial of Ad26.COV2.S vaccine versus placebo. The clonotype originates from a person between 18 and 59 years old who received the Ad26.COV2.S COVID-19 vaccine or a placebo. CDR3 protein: CASSGTESSYEQYF. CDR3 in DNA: TGTGCCAGCAGCGGGACCGAGAGCTCCTACGAGCAGTACTTC.